This T cell receptor beta chain was captured by sequencing in a study of blood T cell repertoires in COVID-19. Here immunoSEQ multiplex PCR was the method, and the copy in TCRdb shows in-frame clones only, minus some. Among approximately 250,000 clones listed, roughly nine tenths were seen once. V dropped 4 bases and J dropped 7 bases, with 8 bases sitting between them. This CDR3 has 12 amino acids. Germline CDR1 MDHEN, CDR2 SYDVKM. Specimen: peripheral blood. This TCR came from a woman aged 55-69 years who had recovered from COVID-19. The genes are TRBV28 and TRBJ2-1; possible D gene TRBD1, 6 bases. The CDR3 region is CASSWTENEQFF. DNA of the CDR3: TGTGCCAGCAGTTGGACAGAAAATGAGCAGTTCTTC.